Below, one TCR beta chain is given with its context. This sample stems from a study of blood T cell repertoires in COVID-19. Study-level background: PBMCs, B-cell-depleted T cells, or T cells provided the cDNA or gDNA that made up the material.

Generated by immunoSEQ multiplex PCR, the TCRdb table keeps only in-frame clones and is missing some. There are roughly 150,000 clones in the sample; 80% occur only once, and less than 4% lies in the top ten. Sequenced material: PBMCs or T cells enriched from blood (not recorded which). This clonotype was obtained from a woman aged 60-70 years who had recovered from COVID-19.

CDR3 nucleotide sequence: TGTGCCAGCAGTCTAGCAGTGACAGGGGATCATTATGGCTACACCTTC. Residues: CASSLAVTGDHYGYTF. The chain carries TRBV7-9 and TRBJ1-2, with 8 bases identical to TRBD1. V gave up 6 bases and J gave up 5 bases; unmatched junction bases: 14. CDR1 is SEHNR, CDR2 FQNEAQ, per germline (reference sequence). The CDR3 consists of 16 residues.